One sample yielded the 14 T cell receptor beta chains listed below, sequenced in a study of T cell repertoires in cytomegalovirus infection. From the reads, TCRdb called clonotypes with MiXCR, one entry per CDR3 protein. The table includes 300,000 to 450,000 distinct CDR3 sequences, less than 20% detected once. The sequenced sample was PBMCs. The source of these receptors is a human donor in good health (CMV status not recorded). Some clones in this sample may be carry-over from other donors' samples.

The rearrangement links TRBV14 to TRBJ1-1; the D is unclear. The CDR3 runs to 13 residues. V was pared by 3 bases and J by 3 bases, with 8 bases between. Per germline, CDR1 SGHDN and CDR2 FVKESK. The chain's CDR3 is CASSQWYYTEAFF. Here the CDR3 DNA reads TGTGCCAGCAGCCAGTGGTACTACACTGAAGCTTTCTTT.

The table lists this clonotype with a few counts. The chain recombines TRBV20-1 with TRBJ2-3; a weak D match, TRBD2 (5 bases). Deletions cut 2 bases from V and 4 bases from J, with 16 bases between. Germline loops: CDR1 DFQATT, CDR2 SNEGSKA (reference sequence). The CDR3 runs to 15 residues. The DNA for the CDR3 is TGCAGTGCTAGACTTCCTAGCCGAGAGGCAGATACGCAGTATTTT. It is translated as CSARLPSREADTQYF.

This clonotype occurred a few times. The CDR3: CASSEWGQANQPQHF. CDR3 DNA: TGTGCCAGCAGTGAATGGGGACAGGCTAATCAGCCCCAGCATTTT. The chain joins TRBV2 to TRBJ1-5; the match to TRBD1 covers 8 bases. In germline, CDR1 is SNHLY, CDR2 FYNNEI. The CDR3 is made up of 15 amino acids. The trim removed 2 bases at V and 4 bases at J, leaving 4 bases unmatched. Full variable domain (missing parts from reference TRBV2 and TRBJ1-5): EPEVTQTPSHQVTQMGQEVILRCVPISNHLYFYWYRQILGQKVEFLVSFYNNEISEKSEIFDDQFSVERPDGSNFTLKIRSTKLEDSAMYFCASSEWGQANQPQHFGDGTRLSIL.

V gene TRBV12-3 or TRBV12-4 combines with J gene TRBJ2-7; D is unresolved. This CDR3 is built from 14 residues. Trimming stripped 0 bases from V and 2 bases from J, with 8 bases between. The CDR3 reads CASSLAIMAYEQYF. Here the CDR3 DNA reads TGTGCCAGCAGTTTAGCGATAATGGCCTACGAGCAGTACTTC.

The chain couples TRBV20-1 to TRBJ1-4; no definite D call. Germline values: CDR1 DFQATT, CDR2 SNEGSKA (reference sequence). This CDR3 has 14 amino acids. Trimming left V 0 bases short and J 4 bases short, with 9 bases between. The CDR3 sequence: CSARDLSYNEKLFF. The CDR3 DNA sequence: TGCAGTGCTAGAGATCTGTCCTATAATGAAAAACTGTTTTTT.

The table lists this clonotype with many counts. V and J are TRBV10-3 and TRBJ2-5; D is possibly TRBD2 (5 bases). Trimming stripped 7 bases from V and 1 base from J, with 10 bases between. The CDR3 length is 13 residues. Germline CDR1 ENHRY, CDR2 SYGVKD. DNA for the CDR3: TGTGCCATCATGGCGGGCCTCCAAGAGACCCAGTACTTC. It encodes CAIMAGLQETQYF.

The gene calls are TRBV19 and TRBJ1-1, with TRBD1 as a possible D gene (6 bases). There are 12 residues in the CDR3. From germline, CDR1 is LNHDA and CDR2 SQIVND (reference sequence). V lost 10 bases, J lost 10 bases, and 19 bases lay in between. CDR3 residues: CATWKRQEGAFF. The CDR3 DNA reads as TGTGCCACCTGGAAGAGACAGGAGGGAGCTTTCTTT.

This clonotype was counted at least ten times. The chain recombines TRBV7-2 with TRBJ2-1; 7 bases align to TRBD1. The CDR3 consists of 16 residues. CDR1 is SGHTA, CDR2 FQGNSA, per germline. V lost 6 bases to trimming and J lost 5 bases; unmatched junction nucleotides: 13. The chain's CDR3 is CASRLWGQNINNEQFF. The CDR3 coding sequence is TGTGCCAGCAGACTTTGGGGACAGAATATTAACAATGAGCAGTTCTTC.

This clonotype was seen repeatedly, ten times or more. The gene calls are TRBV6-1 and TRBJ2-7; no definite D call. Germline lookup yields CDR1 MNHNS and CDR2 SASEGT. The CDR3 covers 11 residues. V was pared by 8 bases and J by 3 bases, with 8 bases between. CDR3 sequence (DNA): TGTGCCAGCGTAAACAGCTACGAGCAGTACTTC. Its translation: CASVNSYEQYF.

CDR3 in amino acids: CASSQDRGDTDTQYF. For the CDR3, the DNA is TGTGCCAGCAGCCAAGATCGCGGGGACACAGATACGCAGTATTTT. The chain uses TRBV4-2 and TRBJ2-3, with D possibly TRBD2 on 6 matching bases. V lost 0 bases and J lost 2, with 9 bases in between. CDR1 is LGHNA and CDR2 is YNFKEQ in the germline V gene. This CDR3 has 15 amino acids.

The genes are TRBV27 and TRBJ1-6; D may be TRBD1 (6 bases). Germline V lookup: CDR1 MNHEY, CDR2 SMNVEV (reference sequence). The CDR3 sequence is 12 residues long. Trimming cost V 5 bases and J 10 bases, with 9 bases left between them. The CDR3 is CASSAQGSPLHF. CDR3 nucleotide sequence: TGTGCCAGCAGTGCACAGGGATCACCCCTCCACTTT.

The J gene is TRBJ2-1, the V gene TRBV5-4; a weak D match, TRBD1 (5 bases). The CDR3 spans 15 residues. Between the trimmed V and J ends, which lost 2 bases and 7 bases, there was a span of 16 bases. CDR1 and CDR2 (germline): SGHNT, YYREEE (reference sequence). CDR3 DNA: TGTGCCAGCAGCTTCTCATTACAGGCCGGGAATGAGCAGTTCTTC. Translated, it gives CASSFSLQAGNEQFF.

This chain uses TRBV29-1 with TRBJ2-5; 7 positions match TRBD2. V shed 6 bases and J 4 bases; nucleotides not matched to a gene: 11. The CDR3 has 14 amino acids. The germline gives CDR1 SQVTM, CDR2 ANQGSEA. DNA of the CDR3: TGCAGCGTCGCTGTTAGGACTAGGCTAGAGACCCAGTACTTC. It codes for CSVAVRTRLETQYF. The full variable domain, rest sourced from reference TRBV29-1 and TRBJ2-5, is SAVISQKPSRDICQRGTSLTIQCQVDSQVTMMFWYRQQPGQSLTLIATANQGSEATYESGFVIDKFPISRPNLTFSTLTVSNMSPEDSSIYLCSVAVRTRLETQYFGPGTRLLVL.

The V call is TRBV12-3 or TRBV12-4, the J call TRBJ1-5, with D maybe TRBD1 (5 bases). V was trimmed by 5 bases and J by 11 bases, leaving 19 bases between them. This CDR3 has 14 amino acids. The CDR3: CASSRRQSQTAQHF. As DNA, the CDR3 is TGTGCCAGCAGTCGACGACAGTCTCAGACGGCCCAGCATTTT.